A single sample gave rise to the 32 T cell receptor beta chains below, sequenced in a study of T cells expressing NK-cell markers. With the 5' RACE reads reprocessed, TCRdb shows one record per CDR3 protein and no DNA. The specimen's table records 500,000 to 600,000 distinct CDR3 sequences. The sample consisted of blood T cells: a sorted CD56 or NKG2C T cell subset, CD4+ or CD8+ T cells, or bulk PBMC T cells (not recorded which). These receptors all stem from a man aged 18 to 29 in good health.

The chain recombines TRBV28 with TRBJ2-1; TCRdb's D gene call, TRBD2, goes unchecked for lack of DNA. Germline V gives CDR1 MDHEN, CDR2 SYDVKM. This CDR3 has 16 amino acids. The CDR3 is CAILPGTSDLDNEQFF.

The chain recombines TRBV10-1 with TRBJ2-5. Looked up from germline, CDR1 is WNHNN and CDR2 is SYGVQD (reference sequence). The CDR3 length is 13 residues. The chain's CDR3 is CASSESADETQYF.

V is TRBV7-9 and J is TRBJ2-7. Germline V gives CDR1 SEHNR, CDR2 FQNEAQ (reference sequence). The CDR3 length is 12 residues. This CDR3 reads CASSPHRSEQYF.

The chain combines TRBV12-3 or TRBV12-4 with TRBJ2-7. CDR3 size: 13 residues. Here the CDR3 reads CASSSHSTYEQYF.

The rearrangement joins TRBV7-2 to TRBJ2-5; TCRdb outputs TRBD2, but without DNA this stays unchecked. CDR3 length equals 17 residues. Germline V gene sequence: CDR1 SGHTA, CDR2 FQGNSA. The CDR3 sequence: CASSPGSGRALGETQYF.

CDR3 protein: CASSNLLAGGETQYF. This chain uses TRBV5-1 with TRBJ2-5; TCRdb gives TRBD2 as the D gene, but with no DNA this cannot be confirmed. CDR1 and CDR2 (germline): SGHRS, YFSETQ. This CDR3 contains 15 residues.

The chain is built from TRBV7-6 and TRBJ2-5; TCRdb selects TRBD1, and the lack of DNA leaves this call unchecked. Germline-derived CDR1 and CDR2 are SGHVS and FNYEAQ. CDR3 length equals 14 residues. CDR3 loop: CASSLVSQGETQYF.

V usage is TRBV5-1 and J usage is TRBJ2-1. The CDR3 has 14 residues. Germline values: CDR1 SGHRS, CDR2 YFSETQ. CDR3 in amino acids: CASSFLDFSNEQFF.

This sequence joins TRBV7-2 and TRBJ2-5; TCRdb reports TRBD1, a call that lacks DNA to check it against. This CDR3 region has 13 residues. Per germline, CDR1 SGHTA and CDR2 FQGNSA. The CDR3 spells CASSLMGDGTQYF. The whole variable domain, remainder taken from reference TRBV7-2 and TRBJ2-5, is GAGVSQSPSNKVTEKGKDVELRCDPISGHTALYWYRQSLGQGLEFLIYFQGNSAPDKSGLPSDRFSAERTGGSVSTLTIQRTQQEDSAVYLCASSLMGDGTQYFGPGTRLLVL.

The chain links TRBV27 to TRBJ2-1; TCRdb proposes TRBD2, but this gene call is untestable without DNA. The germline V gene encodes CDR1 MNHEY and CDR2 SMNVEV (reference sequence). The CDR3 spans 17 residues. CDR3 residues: CASSFGVAASSYNEQFF.

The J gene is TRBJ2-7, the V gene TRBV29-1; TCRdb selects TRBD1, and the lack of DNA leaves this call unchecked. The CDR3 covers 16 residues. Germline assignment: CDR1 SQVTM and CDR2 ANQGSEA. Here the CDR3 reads CSVSSTRQGGAYEQYF.

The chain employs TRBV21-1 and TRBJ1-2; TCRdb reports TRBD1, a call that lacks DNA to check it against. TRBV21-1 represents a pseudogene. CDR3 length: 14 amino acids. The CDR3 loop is CASSWTGRRFGYTF.

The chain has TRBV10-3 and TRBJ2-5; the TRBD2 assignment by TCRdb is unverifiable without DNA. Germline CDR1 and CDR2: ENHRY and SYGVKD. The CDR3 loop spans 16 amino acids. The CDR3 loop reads CAISKLAGGGQETQYF.

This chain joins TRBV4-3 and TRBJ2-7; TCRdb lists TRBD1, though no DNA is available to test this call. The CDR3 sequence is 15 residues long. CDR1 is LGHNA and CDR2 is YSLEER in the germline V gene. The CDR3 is CASSPLGQGDYEQYF.

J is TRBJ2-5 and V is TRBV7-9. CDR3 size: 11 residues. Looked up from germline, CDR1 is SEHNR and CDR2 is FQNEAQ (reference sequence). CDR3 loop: CALRRKETQYF.

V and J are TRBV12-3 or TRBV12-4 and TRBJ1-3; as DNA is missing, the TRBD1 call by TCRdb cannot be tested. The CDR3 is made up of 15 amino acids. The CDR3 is CASSSQDRERYTIYF.

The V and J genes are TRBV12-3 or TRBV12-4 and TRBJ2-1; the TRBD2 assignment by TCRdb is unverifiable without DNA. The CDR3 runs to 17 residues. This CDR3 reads CASSPHGPNTFYNEQFF.

Here the CDR3 reads CASSFWLERETQYF. This chain joins TRBV12-3 or TRBV12-4 and TRBJ2-5. The CDR3 runs to 14 residues.

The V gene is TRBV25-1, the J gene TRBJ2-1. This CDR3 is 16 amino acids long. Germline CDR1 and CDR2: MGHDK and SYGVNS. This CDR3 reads CASSDHTANSYNEQFF.

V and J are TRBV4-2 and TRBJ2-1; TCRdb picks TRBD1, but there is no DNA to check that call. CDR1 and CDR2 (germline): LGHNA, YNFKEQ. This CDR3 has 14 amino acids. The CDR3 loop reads CASSLFPGNNEQFF.

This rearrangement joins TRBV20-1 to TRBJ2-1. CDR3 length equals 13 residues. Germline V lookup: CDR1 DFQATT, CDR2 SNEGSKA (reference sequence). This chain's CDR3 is CSASADSHNEQFF.

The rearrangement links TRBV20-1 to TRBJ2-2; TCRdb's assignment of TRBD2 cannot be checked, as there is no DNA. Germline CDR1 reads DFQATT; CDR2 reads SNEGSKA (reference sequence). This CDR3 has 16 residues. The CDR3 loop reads CSTRTSGRADTGELFF.

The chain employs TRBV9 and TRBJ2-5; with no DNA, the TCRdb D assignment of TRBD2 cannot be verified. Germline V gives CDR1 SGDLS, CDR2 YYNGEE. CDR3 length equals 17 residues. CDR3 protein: CASSGSGVLGGRETQYF.

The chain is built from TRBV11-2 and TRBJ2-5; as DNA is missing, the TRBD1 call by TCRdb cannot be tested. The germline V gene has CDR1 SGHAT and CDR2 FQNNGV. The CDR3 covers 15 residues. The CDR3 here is CASSLSGGIQETQYF.

CDR3 sequence reads: CASTWTSGTTDTQYF. The V gene is TRBV5-1, the J gene TRBJ2-3; TCRdb's D gene call, TRBD2, goes unchecked for lack of DNA. Germline CDR1 SGHRS, CDR2 YFSETQ. The CDR3 runs to 15 residues. The full variable domain, rest sourced from reference TRBV5-1 and TRBJ2-3, is KAGVTQTPRYLIKTRGQQVTLSCSPISGHRSVSWYQQTPGQGLQFLFEYFSETQRNKGNFPGRFSGRQFSNSRSEMNVSTLELGDSALYLCASTWTSGTTDTQYFGPGTRLTVL.

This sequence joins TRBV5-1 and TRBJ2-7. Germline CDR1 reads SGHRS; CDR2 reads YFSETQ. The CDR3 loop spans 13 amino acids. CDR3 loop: CASREADAYEQYF.

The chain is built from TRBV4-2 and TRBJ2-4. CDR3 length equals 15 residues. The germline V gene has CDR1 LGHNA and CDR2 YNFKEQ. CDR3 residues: CASSQMGIAKNIQYF.

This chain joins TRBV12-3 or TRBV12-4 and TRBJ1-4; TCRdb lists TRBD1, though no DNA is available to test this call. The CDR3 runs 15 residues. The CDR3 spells CASSGGGGADEKLFF.

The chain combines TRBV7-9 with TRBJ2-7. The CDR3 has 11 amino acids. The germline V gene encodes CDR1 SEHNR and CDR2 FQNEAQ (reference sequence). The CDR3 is CASSSLAAQYF.

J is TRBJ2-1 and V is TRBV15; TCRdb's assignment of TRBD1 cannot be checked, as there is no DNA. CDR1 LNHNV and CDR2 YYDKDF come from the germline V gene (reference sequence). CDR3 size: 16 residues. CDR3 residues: CATSRDLLGTHNEQFF.

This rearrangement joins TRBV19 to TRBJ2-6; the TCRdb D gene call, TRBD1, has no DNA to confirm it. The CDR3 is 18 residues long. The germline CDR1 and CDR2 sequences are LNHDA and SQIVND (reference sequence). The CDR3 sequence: CASSMALPGTSGANVLTF.

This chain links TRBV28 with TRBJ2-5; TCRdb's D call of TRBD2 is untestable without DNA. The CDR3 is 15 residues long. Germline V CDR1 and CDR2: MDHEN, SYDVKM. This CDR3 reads CASSFGLAGAETQYF.